The present entry profiles one TCR beta chain with its context. What it recognizes is unknown. The entry originates in a study of early T cells in non-severe SARS-CoV-2 infection. Whole-study context: The sequenced material was bulk RNA from unsorted whole blood, and its chains were unpaired.

CDR1 is MGHRA and CDR2 is YSYEKL in the germline V gene. This CDR3 has 17 amino acids. The germline V and J ends were trimmed by 2 bases and 0 bases, with 11 bases remaining between them. Findings and limits, study-wide: Matching results from VDJdb favored anti-spike CD8 responses, leaving private and CD4 specificities undetected.

In the library, individual cDNA molecules carried attached unique molecular identifiers. TCRdb reprocessed the 5' RACE reads with MiXCR, giving one entry per CDR3 protein. Here the sample spans 85,000 to 95,000 distinct CDR3 sequences, over 15% being singletons. The origin of this receptor is an adult who was a healthcare worker with PCR-confirmed SARS-CoV-2 infection or an uninfected control (not recorded which). The gene calls are TRBV4-1 and TRBJ1-6, with a weak D call TRBD1 (5 bases). The sequencing used whole blood, collected at baseline. The CDR3 nucleotides are TGCGCCAGCAGCCAATCTGGGGCGAGCTCCTATAATTCACCCCTCCACTTT. Its protein product is CASSQSGASSYNSPLHF.